This T cell receptor beta chain emerged from a study of T cells after yellow fever vaccination. Study summary: Where fractions had low cell numbers, libraries were prepared from them with the SMART-Seq v4 Ultra Low Input RNA kit. Study-level results: Most clones from primary vaccination were detected again post-booster (96% CD4, 88% CD8).

Researchers made TCR cDNA using 5'RACE template switching, and this step added a universal primer site and UMIs. TCRdb reprocessed the 5' RACE reads via MiXCR and lists one record per CDR3 protein. The data show fewer than 400,000 distinct CDR3 sequences, with 6.2% seen just once and 15% held by the top ten. V lost 6 bases and J lost 0, with 23 bases in between. The CDR3 has 19 residues. CDR1 and CDR2 from the germline V gene are KGHSH and LQKENI. This clonotype was counted only a few times. Its antigen is currently unknown. The chain combines TRBV18 with TRBJ2-2; the D is unclear. Sample: PBMCs, taken 5 days after the yellow fever booster vaccination. The clonotype originates from a man younger than 45 who received the YFV17D yellow fever vaccine. CDR3 amino acids: CASSPLGTTLTPNTGELFF. For the CDR3, the DNA is TGTGCCAGCTCGCCCCTCGGCACGACCCTCACCCCGAACACCGGGGAGCTGTTTTTT.